This TCR beta chain was sequenced for a study of blood T cell repertoires in COVID-19. For the study at large: Acute and convalescent COVID-19 samples came from the United States, Italy and Spain.

Per the original data handling: Cell counts per sample came from amplifying reference gene primers. The data were produced by immunoSEQ multiplex PCR, yet TCRdb's version contains in-frame clones alone and is incomplete. For V, J and clone size, that table is used; D and trimming come from the DNA. The repertoire holds nearly 250,000 clones, approximately 86% seen once, with 1.5% to 2% in the top ten. Trimming took off 3 bases at V and 6 bases at J, with 15 bases between the two ends. The CDR3 length is 14 residues. CDR1 SGHVS and CDR2 FQNEAQ come from the germline V gene. The receptor was derived from a woman aged 55-70 years who had recovered from COVID-19. The sample consisted of peripheral blood. The V gene is TRBV7-8, the J gene TRBJ2-7; D might be TRBD2 (7 bases). The CDR3 sequence is CASSLGGLSFEQYF. DNA for the CDR3: TGTGCCAGCAGCTTGGGGGGGCTATCGTTCGAGCAGTACTTC. Together with reference TRBV7-8 and TRBJ2-7, the CDR3 gives the full variable domain: GAGVSQSPRYKVAKRGQDVALRCDPISGHVSLFWYQQALGQGPEFLTYFQNEAQLDKSGLPSDRFFAERPEGSVSTLKIQRTQQEDSAVYLCASSLGGLSFEQYFGPGTRLTVT.